The T cell receptor (beta chain) described here comes from a study of regulatory T cells in long-lasting Graves disease. TCR beta libraries were built with iRepertoire HTBI primers and Arm-PCR of CDR3 regions. TCRdb passed the multiplex PCR reads through MiXCR, listing each CDR3 protein once. This sample carries about 500,000 distinct CDR3 sequences, under 20% of them seen once, and the ten largest clones take 9% to 15%. The time point denotes: newly diagnosed GD, antithyroid drugs for less than 3 months. RNA extracted from PBMCs served as the sequencing template. Germline V gene lookup returns CDR1 MNHNS and CDR2 SASEGT. The CDR3 extends over 14 amino acids. About this clonotype: Just one base apart from a much larger clone, this may be a read error.

The data were also submitted as part of a second study, on T cells in Graves' hyperthyroidism and ophthalmopathy.

Sequenced material: peripheral blood mononuclear cells (PBMCs), taken at new diagnosis, from a patient treated with antithyroid drugs. The chain is built from TRBV6-1 and TRBJ2-6, with a tentative D call TRBD2 (6 bases). The J call could be wrong; TRBJ2-1 is a better fit for the DNA end. The sequence was collected from a man in his forties with Graves disease. CDR3: CASSTGLRRETQFF. CDR3 nucleotides: TGTGCCAGCAGTACGGGACTCCGGAGGGAGACCCAGTTCTTC.